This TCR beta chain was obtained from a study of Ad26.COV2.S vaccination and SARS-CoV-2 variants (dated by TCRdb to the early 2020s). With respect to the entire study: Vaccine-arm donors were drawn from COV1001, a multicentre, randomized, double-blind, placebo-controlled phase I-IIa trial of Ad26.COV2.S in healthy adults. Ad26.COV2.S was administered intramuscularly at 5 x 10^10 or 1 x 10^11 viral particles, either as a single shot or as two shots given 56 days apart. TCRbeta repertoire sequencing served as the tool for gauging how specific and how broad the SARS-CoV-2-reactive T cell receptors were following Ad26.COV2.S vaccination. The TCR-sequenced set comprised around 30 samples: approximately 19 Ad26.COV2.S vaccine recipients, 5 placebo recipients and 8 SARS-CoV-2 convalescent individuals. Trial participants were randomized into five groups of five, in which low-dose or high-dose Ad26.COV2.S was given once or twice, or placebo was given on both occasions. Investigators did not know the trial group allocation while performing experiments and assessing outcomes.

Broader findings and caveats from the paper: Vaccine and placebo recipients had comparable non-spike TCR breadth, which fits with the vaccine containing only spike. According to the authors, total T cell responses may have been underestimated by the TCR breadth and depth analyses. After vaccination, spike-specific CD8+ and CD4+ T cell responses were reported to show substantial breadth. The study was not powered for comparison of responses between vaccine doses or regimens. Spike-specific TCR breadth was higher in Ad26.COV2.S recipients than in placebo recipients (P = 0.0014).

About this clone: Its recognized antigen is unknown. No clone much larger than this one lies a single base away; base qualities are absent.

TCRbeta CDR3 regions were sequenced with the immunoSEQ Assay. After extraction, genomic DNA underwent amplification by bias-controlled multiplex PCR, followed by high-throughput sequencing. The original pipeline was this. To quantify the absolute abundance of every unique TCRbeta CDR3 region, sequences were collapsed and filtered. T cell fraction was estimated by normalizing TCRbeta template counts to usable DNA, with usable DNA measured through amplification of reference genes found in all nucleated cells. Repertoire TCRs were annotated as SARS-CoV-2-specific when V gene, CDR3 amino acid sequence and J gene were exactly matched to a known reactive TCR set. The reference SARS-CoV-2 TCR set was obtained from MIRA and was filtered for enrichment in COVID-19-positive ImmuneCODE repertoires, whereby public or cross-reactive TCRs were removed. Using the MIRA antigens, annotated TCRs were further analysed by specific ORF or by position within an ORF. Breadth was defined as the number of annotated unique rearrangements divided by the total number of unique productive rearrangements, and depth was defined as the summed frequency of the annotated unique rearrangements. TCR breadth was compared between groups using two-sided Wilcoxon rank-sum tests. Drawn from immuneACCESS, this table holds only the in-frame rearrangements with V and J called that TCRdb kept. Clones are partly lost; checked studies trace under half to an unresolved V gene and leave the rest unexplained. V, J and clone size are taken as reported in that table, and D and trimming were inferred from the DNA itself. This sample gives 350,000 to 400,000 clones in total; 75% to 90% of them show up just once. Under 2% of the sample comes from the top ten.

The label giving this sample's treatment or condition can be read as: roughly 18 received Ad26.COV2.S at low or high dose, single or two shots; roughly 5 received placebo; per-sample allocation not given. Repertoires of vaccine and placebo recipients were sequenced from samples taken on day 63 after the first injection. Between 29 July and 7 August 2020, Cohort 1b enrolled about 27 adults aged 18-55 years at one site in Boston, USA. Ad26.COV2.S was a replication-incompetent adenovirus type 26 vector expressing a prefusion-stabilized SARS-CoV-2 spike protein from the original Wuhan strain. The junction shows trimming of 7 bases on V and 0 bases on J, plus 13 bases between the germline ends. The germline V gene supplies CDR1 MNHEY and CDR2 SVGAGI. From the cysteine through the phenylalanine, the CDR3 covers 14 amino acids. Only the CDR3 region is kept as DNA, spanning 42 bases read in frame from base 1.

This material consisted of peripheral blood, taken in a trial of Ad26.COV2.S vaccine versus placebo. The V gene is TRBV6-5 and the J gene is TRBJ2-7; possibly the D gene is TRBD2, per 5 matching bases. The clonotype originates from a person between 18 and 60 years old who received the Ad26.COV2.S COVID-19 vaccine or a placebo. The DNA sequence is TGTGCCAGCACTCGAGGGCCTTTCTCCTACGAGCAGTACTTC. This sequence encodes CASTRGPFSYEQYF.